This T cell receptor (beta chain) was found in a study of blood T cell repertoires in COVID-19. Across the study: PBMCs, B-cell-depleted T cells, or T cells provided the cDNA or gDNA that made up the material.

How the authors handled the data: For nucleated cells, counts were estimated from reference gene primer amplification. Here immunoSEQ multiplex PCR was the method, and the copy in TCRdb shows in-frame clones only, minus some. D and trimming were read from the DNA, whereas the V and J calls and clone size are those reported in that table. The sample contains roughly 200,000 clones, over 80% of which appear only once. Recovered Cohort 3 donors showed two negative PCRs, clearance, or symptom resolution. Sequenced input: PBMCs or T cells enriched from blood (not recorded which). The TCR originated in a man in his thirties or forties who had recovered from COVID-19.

CDR3 in DNA: TGTGCCACCAGCAGAGATTGGACTAGCGGGAGGGGGTACTCCTACAATGAGCAGTTCTTC. Its protein is CATSRDWTSGRGYSYNEQFF. The rearrangement joins TRBV15 to TRBJ2-1, with 15 bases identical to TRBD2. Trimming took 0 bases from V and 0 from J; bases not matched to a gene: 6. This CDR3 contains 20 residues. Per the germline V gene, CDR1 is LNHNV and CDR2 is YYDKDF (reference sequence).